This T cell receptor (beta chain) comes out of a study of CD8 T cells in ankylosing spondylitis. Study results and limitations: Clones linked with disease were CD8+ and fairly uncommon in the peripheral blood. It was reported that disease-linked clones were significantly enriched in matched ankylosing spondylitis synovial fluid. There was a TCR beta motif, made of several highly homologous variants, that appeared characteristic of ankylosing spondylitis blood. Previously reported in reactive arthritis synovial fluid and blood were some of the motif variants.

Using quantitative 5'-RACE with molecular barcodes, the authors made TCR beta libraries. TCRdb used MiXCR to reprocess the 5' RACE reads, holding one entry per CDR3 protein. The table includes around 220,000 distinct CDR3 sequences, about 16% detected once. About this clonotype itself: Its antigen is not known.

Source material: blood, either unsorted or a sorted T cell fraction (not recorded which). The receptor was isolated from a male donor with ankylosing spondylitis.

The DNA for the CDR3 is TGTGCCAGCAGTGAATGGCTCGGGACAGCCTACAATGAGCAGTTCTTC. Residues: CASSEWLGTAYNEQFF. The gene calls are TRBV2 and TRBJ2-1, with TRBD1 matching 7 bases. V was clipped by 2 bases and J by 2 bases; unmatched bases: 6. This CDR3 is 16 amino acids long. Germline values: CDR1 SNHLY, CDR2 FYNNEI.